This passage covers 10 T cell receptor beta chains from one sample sequenced in a study of OX40 agonist ivuxolimab in advanced cancers. Here immunoSEQ multiplex PCR was the method, and the copy in TCRdb shows in-frame clones only, minus some. Here the sample spans tens of thousands of clones, roughly 80% being singletons. This material consisted of CD4+ or CD8+ T cells sorted from blood, taken in a trial of the OX40 agonist ivuxolimab. These receptors were taken from an adult with an advanced solid tumor such as melanoma, head and neck, liver or kidney cancer.

The rearrangement links TRBV30 to TRBJ1-1; TRBD1 matches 7 bases. V was pared by 0 bases and J by 3 bases, with 4 bases of the junction left unmatched. CDR1 GTSNPN and CDR2 SVGIG come from the germline V gene (reference sequence). CDR3 length: 14 amino acids. The CDR3 DNA is TGTGCCTGGAGTGTAAAGGGGGCAGACACTGAAGCTTTCTTT. This translates into CAWSVKGADTEAFF. The full variable domain, with the rest looked up from reference TRBV30 and TRBJ1-1, is SQTIHQWPATLVQPVGSPLSLECTVEGTSNPNLYWYRQAAGRGLQLLFYSVGIGQISSEVPQNLSASRPQDRQFILSSKKLLLSDSGFYLCAWSVKGADTEAFFGQGTRLTVV.

J is TRBJ2-7 and V is TRBV7-2, with D possibly being TRBD2 (6 bases). Trimming left V 4 bases short and J 2 bases short, with 15 bases between. Germline CDR1 and CDR2: SGHTA and FQGNSA. This CDR3 spans 15 amino acids. The CDR3: CASSWNSGGTYEQYF. The CDR3 DNA reads TGTGCCAGCAGCTGGAATAGCGGAGGGACCTACGAGCAGTACTTC.

The chain couples TRBV4-1 to TRBJ1-2; weak D call: TRBD1 (6 bases). From germline, CDR1 is MGHRA and CDR2 YSYEKL. This CDR3 region has 18 residues. Trimming took 0 bases from V and 0 from J, leaving 17 bases between them. CDR3 nucleotide sequence: TGCGCCAGCAGCCAAGAATGGGTCGGGCGACAGGCTAACTATGGCTACACCTTC. This codes for CASSQEWVGRQANYGYTF.

This chain uses TRBV6-5 with TRBJ1-1; 10 bases align to TRBD1. V gave up 5 bases and J gave up 10 bases; unmatched junction bases: 10. This CDR3 is 14 amino acids long. CDR1 MNHEY and CDR2 SVGAGI come from the germline V gene. The DNA for the CDR3 is TGTGCCAGCAGTGAATACCGGGACAGGGGAGTAGCTTTCTTT. Translating it yields CASSEYRDRGVAFF.

The chain employs TRBV11-2 and TRBJ2-7; 9 bases are shared with TRBD1. With V trimmed by 4 bases and J by 5 bases, 6 bases remained unmatched. This CDR3 is 14 amino acids long. Per germline, CDR1 SGHAT and CDR2 FQNNGV. CDR3 coding DNA: TGTGCCAGCAGCTCGGGACAGGGAAAGAACGAGCAGTACTTC. This codes for CASSSGQGKNEQYF.

This clone was observed a few times. The chain is built from TRBV7-6 and TRBJ2-7, with D possibly being TRBD1 (5 bases). CDR3 length: 13 amino acids. Germline lookup yields CDR1 SGHVS and CDR2 FNYEAQ. The V end lost 4 bases, the J end lost 3 bases, and 10 bases lay between the germline ends. Here the CDR3 reads CASSSGQDYEQYF. DNA for the CDR3: TGTGCCAGCAGCTCTGGACAAGACTACGAGCAGTACTTC.

This clone came up once. This chain joins TRBV19 and TRBJ1-1; 10 bases line up with TRBD1. This CDR3 spans 15 amino acids. Germline-derived CDR1 and CDR2 are LNHDA and SQIVND (reference sequence). Trimming took 9 bases from V and 4 from J; bases not matched to a gene: 11. The CDR3 sequence: CASPWDRGESTEAFF. The CDR3 coding sequence is TGTGCCAGCCCTTGGGACAGGGGAGAGAGCACTGAAGCTTTCTTT.

This clone was seen a single time. The chain has TRBV6-5 and TRBJ2-2; D is ambiguous. CDR3 size: 14 residues. The V end was cut by 0 bases, the J end by 5 bases, with 7 bases between. CDR1 is MNHEY, CDR2 SVGAGI, per germline. This chain's CDR3 is CASSYSKSTGELFF. CDR3 coding DNA: TGTGCCAGCAGTTACTCGAAGTCGACCGGGGAGCTGTTTTTT.

This clone was detected only a few times. The chain joins TRBV7-9 to TRBJ2-5, with 7 nucleotides matching TRBD1. Germline-derived CDR1 and CDR2 are SEHNR and FQNEAQ (reference sequence). The CDR3 extends over 15 amino acids. The trim removed 2 bases at V and 3 bases at J, leaving 6 bases unmatched. The CDR3 coding sequence is TGTGCCAGCAGCTTACTAGGGGGCAGGAAAGAGACCCAGTACTTC. Amino acid sequence: CASSLLGGRKETQYF.

This chain links TRBV7-2 with TRBJ2-1; 14 positions agree with TRBD2. The V gene end was trimmed by 0 bases and the J gene end by 0 bases; junction bases not matched to a gene: 4. Germline CDR1 reads SGHTA; CDR2 reads FQGNSA. The CDR3 consists of 19 residues. The CDR3 region has the DNA TGTGCCAGCAGCTTAGCAGGACTAGCGGGAGGTAGCTCCTACAATGAGCAGTTCTTC. Its protein is CASSLAGLAGGSSYNEQFF.